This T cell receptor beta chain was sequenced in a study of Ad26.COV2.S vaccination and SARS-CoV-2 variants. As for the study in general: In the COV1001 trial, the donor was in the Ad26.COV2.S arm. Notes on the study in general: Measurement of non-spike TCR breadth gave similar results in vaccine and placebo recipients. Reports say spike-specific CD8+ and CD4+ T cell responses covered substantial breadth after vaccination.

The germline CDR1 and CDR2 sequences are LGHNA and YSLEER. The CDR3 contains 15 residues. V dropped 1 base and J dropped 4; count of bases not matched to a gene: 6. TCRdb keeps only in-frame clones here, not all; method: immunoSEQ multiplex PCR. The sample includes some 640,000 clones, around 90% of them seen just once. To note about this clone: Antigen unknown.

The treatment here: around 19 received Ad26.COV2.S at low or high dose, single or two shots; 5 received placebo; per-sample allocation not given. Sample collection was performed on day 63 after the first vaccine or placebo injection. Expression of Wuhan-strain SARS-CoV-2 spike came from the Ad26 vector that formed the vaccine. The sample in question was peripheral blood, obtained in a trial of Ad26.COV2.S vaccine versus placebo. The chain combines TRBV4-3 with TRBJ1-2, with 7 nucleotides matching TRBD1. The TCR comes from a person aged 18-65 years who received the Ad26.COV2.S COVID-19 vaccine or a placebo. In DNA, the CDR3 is TGCGCCAGCAGCCAAGGCTCGACAGGGAGCTATGGCTACACCTTC. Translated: CASSQGSTGSYGYTF.